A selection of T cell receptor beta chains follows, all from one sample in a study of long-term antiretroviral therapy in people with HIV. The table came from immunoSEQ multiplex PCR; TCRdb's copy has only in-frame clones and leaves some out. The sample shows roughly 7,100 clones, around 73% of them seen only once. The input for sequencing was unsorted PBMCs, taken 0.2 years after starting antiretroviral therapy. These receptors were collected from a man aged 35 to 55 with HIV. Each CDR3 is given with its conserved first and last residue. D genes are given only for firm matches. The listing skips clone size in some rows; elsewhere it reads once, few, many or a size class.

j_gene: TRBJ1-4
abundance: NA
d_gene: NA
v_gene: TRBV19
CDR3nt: TGTGCCAGTAGTACCCGGACGCAGCCTAATGAAAAACTGTTTTTT
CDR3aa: CASSTRTQPNEKLFF

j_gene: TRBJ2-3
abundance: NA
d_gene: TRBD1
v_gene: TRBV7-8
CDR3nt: TGTGCCAGCAGCTTAGCCGGGACAGGTGGTACAGATACGCAGTATTTT
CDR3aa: CASSLAGTGGTDTQYF

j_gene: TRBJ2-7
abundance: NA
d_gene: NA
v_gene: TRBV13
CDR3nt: TGTGCCAGCAGCCGCCGACAGGTGGGACCCGAGCAGTACTTC
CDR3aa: CASSRRQVGPEQYF

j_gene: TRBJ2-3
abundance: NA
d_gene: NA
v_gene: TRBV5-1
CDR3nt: TGCGCCAGCAGTCTCGCCGGTGCAGGGTTAGCAGATACGCAGTATTTT
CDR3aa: CASSLAGAGLADTQYF

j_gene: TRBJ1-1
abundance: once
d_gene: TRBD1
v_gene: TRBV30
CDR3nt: TGTGCCTCTTCTTCCAGGGGGGTAACTGAAGCTTTCTTT
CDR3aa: CASSSRGVTEAFF

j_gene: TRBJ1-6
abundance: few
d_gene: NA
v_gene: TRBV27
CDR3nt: TGTGCCAGCAGTCTACCTAATTCACCCCTCCACTTT
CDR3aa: CASSLPNSPLHF

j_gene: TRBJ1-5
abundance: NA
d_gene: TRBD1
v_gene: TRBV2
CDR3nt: TGTGCCAGTAGACAGGGGGTTAGTAGCAATCAGCCCCAGCATTTT
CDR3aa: CASRQGVSSNQPQHF

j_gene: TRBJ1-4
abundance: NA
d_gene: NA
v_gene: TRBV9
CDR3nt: TGTGCCAGCAGCGTAGGAGGGGATCAGGAAAAACTGTTTTTT
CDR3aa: CASSVGGDQEKLFF

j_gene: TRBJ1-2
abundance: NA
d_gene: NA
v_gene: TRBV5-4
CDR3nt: TGTGCCAGCAGCTCCGGAACAGCTGCTAACTATGGCTACACCTTC
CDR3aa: CASSSGTAANYGYTF

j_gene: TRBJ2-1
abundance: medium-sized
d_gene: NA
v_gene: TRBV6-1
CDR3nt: TGTGCCAGCTCGTGGGCGAGCAATGAGCAGTTCTTC
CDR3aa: CASSWASNEQFF

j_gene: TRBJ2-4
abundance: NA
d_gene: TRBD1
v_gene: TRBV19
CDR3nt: TGTGCCAGTAGTACCGGGACAGGGCGAGGCAAAAACATTCAGTACTTC
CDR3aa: CASSTGTGRGKNIQYF

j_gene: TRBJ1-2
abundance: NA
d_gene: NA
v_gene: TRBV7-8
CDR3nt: TGTGCCAGCAGCCCCCAGGGCTCGTTCTATGGCTACACCTTC
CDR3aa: CASSPQGSFYGYTF

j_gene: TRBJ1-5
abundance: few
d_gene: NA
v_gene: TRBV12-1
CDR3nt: TGTGCCAGCAGCTTTACATACAGGGGAGGCAATCAGCCCCAGCATTTT
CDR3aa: CASSFTYRGGNQPQHF

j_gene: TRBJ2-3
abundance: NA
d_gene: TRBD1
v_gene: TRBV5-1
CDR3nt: TGCGCCAGCAGCTTGATTACAGGGGCATCAGATACGCAGTATTTT
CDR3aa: CASSLITGASDTQYF

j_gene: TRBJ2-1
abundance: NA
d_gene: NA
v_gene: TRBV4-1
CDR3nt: TGCGCCAGCAGCCAAGAAGGGCAGGTCAGGTTCTTC
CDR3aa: CASSQEGQVRFF

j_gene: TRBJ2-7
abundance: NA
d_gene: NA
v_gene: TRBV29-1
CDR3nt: TGCAGCGTCCGGATCCCCAGCTCCTACGAGCAGTACTTC
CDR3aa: CSVRIPSSYEQYF

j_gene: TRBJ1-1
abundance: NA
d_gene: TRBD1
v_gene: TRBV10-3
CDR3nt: TGTGCCATCAGTGCCGACAGGGAGGAGGCTTTCTTT
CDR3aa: CAISADREEAFF

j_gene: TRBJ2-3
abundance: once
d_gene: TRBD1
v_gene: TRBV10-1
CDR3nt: TGCGCCAGCAGCCCCGGGACAGCAGATACGCAGTATTTT
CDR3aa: CASSPGTADTQYF

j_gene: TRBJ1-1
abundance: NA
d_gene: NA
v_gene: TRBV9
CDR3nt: TGTGCCAGCAGCGTTGGGGCCTTGAACACTGAAGCTTTCTTT
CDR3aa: CASSVGALNTEAFF

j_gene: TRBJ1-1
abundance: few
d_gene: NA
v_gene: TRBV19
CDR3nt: TGTGCCAGTAGTATAGGGAGGGGCACTGAAGCTTTCTTT
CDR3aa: CASSIGRGTEAFF

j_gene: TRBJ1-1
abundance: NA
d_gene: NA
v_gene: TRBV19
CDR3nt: TGTGCCAGTAGTTTGAGGCAGGCGAACACTGAAGCTTTCTTT
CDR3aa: CASSLRQANTEAFF

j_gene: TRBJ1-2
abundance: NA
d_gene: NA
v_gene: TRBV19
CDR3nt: TGTGCCAGTCGATATGGTAACTATGGCTACACCTTC
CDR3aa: CASRYGNYGYTF

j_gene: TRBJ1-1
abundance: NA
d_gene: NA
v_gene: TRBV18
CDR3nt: TGTGCCAGCTCACCTAATGAGCGGACTGAAGCTTTCTTT
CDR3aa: CASSPNERTEAFF

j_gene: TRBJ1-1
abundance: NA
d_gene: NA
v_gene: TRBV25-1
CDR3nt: TGTGCCAGCAGTTGGGCAGGGGCCAACACTGAAGCTTTCTTT
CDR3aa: CASSWAGANTEAFF

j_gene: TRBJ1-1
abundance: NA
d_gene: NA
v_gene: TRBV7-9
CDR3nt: TGTGCCAGCAGCTTATGGCAGGACGTGGCCCCTGAAGCTTTCTTT
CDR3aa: CASSLWQDVAPEAFF

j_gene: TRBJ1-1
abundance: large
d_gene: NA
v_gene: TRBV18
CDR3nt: TGTGCCAGCTCACGATCTGGGGGGTGGAGCACTGAAGCTTTCTTT
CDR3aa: CASSRSGGWSTEAFF

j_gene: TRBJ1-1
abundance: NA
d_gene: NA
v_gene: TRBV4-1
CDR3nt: TGCGCCAGCAGCCATCAAAACTTGGGGGGGCTTAAGGAGTTCTACACTGAAGCTTTCTTT
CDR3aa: CASSHQNLGGLKEFYTEAFF

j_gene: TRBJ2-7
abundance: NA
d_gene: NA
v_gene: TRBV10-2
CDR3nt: TGCGCCAGCAGTGAGTCGACTCGGGGCCTACTATCCGAGCAGTACTTC
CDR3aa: CASSESTRGLLSEQYF

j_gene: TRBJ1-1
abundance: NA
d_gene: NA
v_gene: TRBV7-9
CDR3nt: TGTGCCAGCAGCCCCCCGAGCAGTGAAGCTTTCTTT
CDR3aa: CASSPPSSEAFF

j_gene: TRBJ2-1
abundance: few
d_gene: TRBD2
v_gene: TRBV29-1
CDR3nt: TGCAGCGTTGAGGAGGGTAGCGGGGGCTACAATGAGCAGTTCTTC
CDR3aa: CSVEEGSGGYNEQFF

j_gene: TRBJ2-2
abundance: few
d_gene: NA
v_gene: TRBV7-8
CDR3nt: TGTGCCAGCGATGCAGGGGTGGGGGAGCTGTTTTTT
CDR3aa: CASDAGVGELFF

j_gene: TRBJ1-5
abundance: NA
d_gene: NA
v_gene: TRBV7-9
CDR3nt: TGTGCCAGCAGCTTCCCCTTTGGGACCCAGCATTTT
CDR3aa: CASSFPFGTQHF

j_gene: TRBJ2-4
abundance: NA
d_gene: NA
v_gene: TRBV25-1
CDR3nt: TGTGCCAGCAGTGAAATGAGGGTAGTAGCCAAAAACATTCAGTACTTC
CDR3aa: CASSEMRVVAKNIQYF

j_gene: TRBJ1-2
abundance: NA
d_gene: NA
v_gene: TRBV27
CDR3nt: TGTGCCAGCAGGAACAATCTTGATGTCCTCTATGGCTACACCTTC
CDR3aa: CASRNNLDVLYGYTF

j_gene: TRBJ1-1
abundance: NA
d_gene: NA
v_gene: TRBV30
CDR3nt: TGTGCCTGGAGTGTAATGATGGGGATGGACACTGAAGCTTTCTTT
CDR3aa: CAWSVMMGMDTEAFF

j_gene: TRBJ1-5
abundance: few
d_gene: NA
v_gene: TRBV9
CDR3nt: TGTGCCAGCAGCGCGGACATTAATCAGCCCCAGCATTTT
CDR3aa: CASSADINQPQHF

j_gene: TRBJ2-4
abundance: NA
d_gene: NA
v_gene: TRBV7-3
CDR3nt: TGTGCCAGCAGCTCCACAGGGTCGGACATTCAGTACTTC
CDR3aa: CASSSTGSDIQYF

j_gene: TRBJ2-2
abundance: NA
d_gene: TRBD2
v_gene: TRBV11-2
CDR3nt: TGTGCCAGCAGGCTAGCGGGGGGGCAAACCGGGGAGCTGTTTTTT
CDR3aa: CASRLAGGQTGELFF

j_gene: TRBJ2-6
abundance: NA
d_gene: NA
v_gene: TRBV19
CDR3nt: TGTGCCAGTAGTATTGGGCAGTTCTTGGCCAACGTCCTGACTTTC
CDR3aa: CASSIGQFLANVLTF

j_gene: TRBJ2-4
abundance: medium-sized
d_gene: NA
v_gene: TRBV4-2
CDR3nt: TGTGCCAGCAGCCAAGATATGGGACACCCCTCAGTGGACATTCAGTACTTC
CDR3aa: CASSQDMGHPSVDIQYF

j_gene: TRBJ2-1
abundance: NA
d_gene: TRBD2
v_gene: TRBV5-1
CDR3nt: TGCGCCAGCAGCATACACATAGCGGGGGCGGGGTACAATGAGCAGTTCTTC
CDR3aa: CASSIHIAGAGYNEQFF

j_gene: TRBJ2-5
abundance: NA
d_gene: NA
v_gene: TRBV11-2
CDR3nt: TGTGCCAGCAGCTTAGATAGGGCGGGGGAGACCCAGTACTTC
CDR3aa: CASSLDRAGETQYF

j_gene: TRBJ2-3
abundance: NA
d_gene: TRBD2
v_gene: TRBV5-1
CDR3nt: TGCGCCAGCAGCTTGGTGGGCGGGGGGCCGACTAGCACAGATACGCAGTATTTT
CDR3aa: CASSLVGGGPTSTDTQYF

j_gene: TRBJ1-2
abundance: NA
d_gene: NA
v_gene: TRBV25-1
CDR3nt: TGTGCCAGCAGCCCCCCGGAGGGTTCTAACTATGGCTACACCTTC
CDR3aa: CASSPPEGSNYGYTF

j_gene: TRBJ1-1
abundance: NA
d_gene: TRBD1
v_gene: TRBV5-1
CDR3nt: TGCGCCAGCAGCTTGGGACAGGGATTGAACACTGAAGCTTTCTTT
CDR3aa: CASSLGQGLNTEAFF

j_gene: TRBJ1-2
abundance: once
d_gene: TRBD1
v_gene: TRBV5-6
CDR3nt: TGTGCCAGCAGCTTGGATGGGACAGGGCGTCCCTATGGCTACACCTTC
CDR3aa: CASSLDGTGRPYGYTF

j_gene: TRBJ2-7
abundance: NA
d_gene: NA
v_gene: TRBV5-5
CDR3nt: TGTGCCAGCAGCTTGGGACCGGATCCCCCCTACGAGCAGTACTTC
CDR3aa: CASSLGPDPPYEQYF

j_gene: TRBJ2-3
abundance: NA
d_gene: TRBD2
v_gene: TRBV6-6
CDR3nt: TGTGCCAGCAGTGGCCTAGCGGGGGGCACAGATACGCAGTATTTT
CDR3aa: CASSGLAGGTDTQYF

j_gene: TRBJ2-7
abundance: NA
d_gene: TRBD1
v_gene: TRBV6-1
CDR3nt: TGTGCCAGCAAAGACGGACAGGGATACTACGAGCAGTACTTC
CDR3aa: CASKDGQGYYEQYF

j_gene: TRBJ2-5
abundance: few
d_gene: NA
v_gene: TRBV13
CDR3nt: TGTGCCAGCAGCTTAGAGGCTAGCCAAGAGACCCAGTACTTC
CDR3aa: CASSLEASQETQYF

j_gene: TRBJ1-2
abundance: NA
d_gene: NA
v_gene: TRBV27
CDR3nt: TGTGCCAGCGAAGGGAAGGATGGCTACACCTTC
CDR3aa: CASEGKDGYTF

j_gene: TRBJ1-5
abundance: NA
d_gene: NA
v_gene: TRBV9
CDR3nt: TGTGCCAGCAGCCACTCGACAGGCATCAATCAGCCCCAGCATTTT
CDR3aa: CASSHSTGINQPQHF

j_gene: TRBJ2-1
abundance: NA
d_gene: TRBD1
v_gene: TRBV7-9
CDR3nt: TGTGCCAGCAGCTTAGCTAAAGACAGGGGTTTCAACAATGAGCAGTTCTTC
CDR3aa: CASSLAKDRGFNNEQFF

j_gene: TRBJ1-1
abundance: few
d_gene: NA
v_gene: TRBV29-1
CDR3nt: TGCAGCGTCGGCACTGAAGCTTTCTTT
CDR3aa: CSVGTEAFF

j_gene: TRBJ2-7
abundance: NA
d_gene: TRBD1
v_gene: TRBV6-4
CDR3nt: TGTGCCAGCCCGGGACAGGGGGTTGACGAGCAGTACTTC
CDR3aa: CASPGQGVDEQYF

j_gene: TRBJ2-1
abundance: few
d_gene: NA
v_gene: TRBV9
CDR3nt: TGTGCCAGCTCCCGATCCTTTCCCAATGAGCAGTTCTTC
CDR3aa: CASSRSFPNEQFF

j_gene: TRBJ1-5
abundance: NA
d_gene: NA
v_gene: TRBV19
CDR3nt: TGTGCCAGTAGTCGGAGGGATCAGCCCCAGCATTTT
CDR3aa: CASSRRDQPQHF